Listed below are T cell receptor beta chains from one sample, sequenced in a study of blood T cell repertoires in COVID-19. TCRdb keeps only in-frame clones here, not all; method: immunoSEQ multiplex PCR. The table lists about 46,000 clones, about 90% of them singletons. What was sequenced was peripheral blood. These TCRs come from a human donor in a cohort sampled during active COVID-19. The CDR3 runs from the conserved cysteine through the conserved F or W. A D gene is named only where the DNA matches it firmly. Not all rows give a size; the values are once, few, many and, for expanded clones, a class.

NA	TRBV5-5	TRBJ2-7	NA	CASSLESGNEQYF	TGTGCCAGCAGCTTGGAATCCGGGAACGAGCAGTACTTC
once	TRBV7-9	TRBJ1-1	NA	CASHRSLAPSPEAFF	TGTGCCAGCCACCGGAGTTTGGCACCCTCCCCTGAAGCTTTCTTT
once	TRBV23-1	TRBJ1-5	TRBD1	CASSQCGTGPAQPQHF	TGCGCCAGCAGTCAATGTGGGACAGGGCCCGCTCAGCCCCAGCATTTT
few	TRBV5-5	TRBJ2-7	NA	CASSLAQYSYEQYF	TGTGCCAGCAGCTTGGCTCAGTACTCCTACGAGCAGTACTTC
NA	TRBV3-1/TRBV3-2	TRBJ2-5	TRBD2	CASSPTQRGDQETQYF	TGTGCCAGCAGCCCTACCCAGCGGGGTGACCAAGAGACCCAGTACTTC
NA	TRBV6-5	TRBJ1-5	TRBD1	CASSPGQGGNQPQHF	TGTGCCAGCAGCCCGGGACAGGGGGGCAATCAGCCCCAGCATTTT
NA	TRBV5-5	TRBJ1-1	NA	CASSLVVGREAFF	TGTGCCAGCAGCTTGGTTGTGGGGAGAGAAGCTTTCTTT
NA	TRBV5-4	TRBJ2-4	NA	CASSPTGTLGKNIQYF	TGTGCCAGCAGCCCTACAGGGACGCTAGGCAAAAACATTCAGTACTTC
NA	TRBV10-2	TRBJ1-5	NA	CASNNGNQPQHF	TGCGCCAGCAACAACGGCAATCAGCCCCAGCATTTT
NA	TRBV6-5	TRBJ1-2	NA	CASSTANYGYTF	TGTGCCAGCAGTACAGCTAACTATGGCTACACCTTC
NA	TRBV2	TRBJ1-1	TRBD1	CASRPGQGGTEAFF	TGTGCCAGCCGCCCGGGACAGGGGGGCACTGAAGCTTTCTTT
NA	TRBV27	TRBJ2-7	TRBD1	CASSSYGQVHEQYF	TGTGCCAGCAGTTCCTATGGACAGGTACACGAGCAGTACTTC
NA	TRBV14	TRBJ2-4	NA	CASSHDSLAKNIQYF	TGTGCCAGCAGCCATGATAGTTTAGCCAAAAACATTCAGTACTTC
NA	TRBV21-1	TRBJ2-7	NA	CASTCYEQYF	TGTGCCAGCACGTGTTACGAGCAGTACTTC
NA	TRBV29-1	TRBJ1-4	TRBD1	CSARTGANEKLFF	TGCAGCGCTCGGACAGGGGCTAATGAAAAACTGTTTTTT
NA	TRBV6-6	TRBJ1-1	NA	CASTAGGYLNTEAFF	TGTGCCAGCACCGCCGGGGGTTATTTGAACACTGAAGCTTTCTTT
NA	TRBV27	TRBJ2-6	NA	CASSLVRGTSGANVLTF	TGTGCCAGCAGTTTGGTGCGGGGCACCTCTGGGGCCAACGTCCTGACTTTC
NA	TRBV6-4	TRBJ1-1	NA	CASSGIRGEDRNTEAFF	TGTGCCAGCAGTGGAATCCGGGGGGAGGATAGGAACACTGAAGCTTTCTTT
once	TRBV12-3/TRBV12-4	TRBJ2-2	NA	CASSLSSGELFF	TGTGCCAGCAGTTTGTCCTCCGGGGAGCTGTTTTTT
NA	TRBV3-1/TRBV3-2	TRBJ1-4	NA	CASSKSSGVREKLFF	TGTGCCAGCAGCAAATCTTCAGGGGTAAGAGAAAAACTGTTTTTT
NA	TRBV5-1	TRBJ1-2	NA	CASTISGGRGYGYTF	TGCGCCAGCACGATCTCCGGGGGGCGTGGCTATGGCTACACCTTC
NA	TRBV5-1	TRBJ2-1	TRBD1	CASSWGQGGDEQFF	TGCGCCAGCAGCTGGGGACAGGGGGGCGATGAGCAGTTCTTC
NA	TRBV5-4	TRBJ1-1	TRBD1	CASSEHRGDSAEAFF	TGTGCCAGCAGCGAGCACAGGGGGGACAGCGCTGAAGCTTTCTTT
NA	TRBV15	TRBJ1-2	NA	CATSRDRSGNYGYTF	TGTGCCACCAGCAGAGATCGTTCGGGAAACTATGGCTACACCTTC
NA	TRBV5-1	TRBJ1-2	NA	CASSPGTGDYGYTF	TGCGCCAGCAGCCCAGGTACGGGAGACTATGGCTACACCTTC
NA	TRBV6-5	TRBJ2-2	NA	CASMRAANTGELFF	TGTGCCAGCATGCGGGCCGCGAACACCGGGGAGCTGTTTTTT
NA	TRBV29-1	TRBJ1-2	NA	CSADSGLTGYTF	TGCAGCGCTGACTCAGGGTTGACTGGCTACACCTTC
NA	TRBV27	TRBJ1-1	NA	CASSLRGGVTEAFF	TGTGCCAGCAGCCTAAGGGGGGGAGTCACTGAAGCTTTCTTT
NA	TRBV4-2	TRBJ2-2	TRBD2	CASSQDRSSGRIRGRVGELFF	TGTGCCAGCAGCCAAGATCGGTCTAGCGGGAGGATCAGAGGGCGTGTCGGGGAGCTGTTTTTT